This is a list of T cell receptor beta chains from one sample in a study of blood T cell repertoires in COVID-19. Sequencing was performed with immunoSEQ multiplex PCR; in TCRdb, only in-frame clones are kept and a portion is missing. In the table there are roughly 160,000 clones, roughly 90% of which are singletons. The sequenced sample was peripheral blood. These receptor sequences come from a man aged 50 to 59 with acute or convalescent COVID-19. Both conserved end residues are part of each CDR3. A D gene is named only where the DNA matches it firmly. Clone size is stated in some rows and not others, as once, few, many or a class when expanded.

V	D	size	J	CDR3	DNA
TRBV4-2	TRBD2	.	TRBJ2-1	CASTTRLAEYNEQFF	TGTGCCAGCACCACCCGACTAGCAGAGTACAATGAGCAGTTCTTC
TRBV5-1	.	.	TRBJ2-5	CASSTTGSPQETQYF	TGCGCCAGCAGCACCACAGGCTCCCCCCAAGAGACCCAGTACTTC
TRBV10-2	.	few	TRBJ1-1	CASSEGQNTEAFF	TGCGCCAGCAGTGAAGGACAGAACACTGAAGCTTTCTTT
TRBV10-3	.	.	TRBJ1-4	CAISDQSKLFF	TGTGCCATCAGTGATCAGTCGAAACTGTTTTTT
TRBV28	TRBD1	.	TRBJ1-6	CASSGDRALPLHF	TGTGCCAGCAGTGGGGACAGGGCACTACCCCTCCACTTT
TRBV28	TRBD1	.	TRBJ1-4	CASSFGRGEKLFF	TGTGCCAGCAGTTTTGGCAGGGGGGAAAAACTGTTTTTT
TRBV28	TRBD2	.	TRBJ2-3	CASSILAGEGDTQYF	TGTGCCAGCAGTATTTTAGCGGGAGAAGGAGATACGCAGTATTTT
TRBV15	.	.	TRBJ1-5	CATSRDPRGFQHF	TGTGCCACCAGCAGAGATCCCCGGGGTTTCCAGCATTTT
TRBV7-9	.	.	TRBJ2-3	CASSPPGTQYF	TGTGCCAGCAGCCCCCCGGGTACGCAGTATTTT
TRBV28	TRBD1	.	TRBJ2-7	CASSLQGTDPYEQYF	TGTGCCAGCAGTCTACAGGGGACAGACCCTTACGAGCAGTACTTC
TRBV7-2	.	.	TRBJ1-1	CASSYRENTEAFF	TGTGCCAGCAGCTACAGGGAGAATACTGAAGCTTTCTTT